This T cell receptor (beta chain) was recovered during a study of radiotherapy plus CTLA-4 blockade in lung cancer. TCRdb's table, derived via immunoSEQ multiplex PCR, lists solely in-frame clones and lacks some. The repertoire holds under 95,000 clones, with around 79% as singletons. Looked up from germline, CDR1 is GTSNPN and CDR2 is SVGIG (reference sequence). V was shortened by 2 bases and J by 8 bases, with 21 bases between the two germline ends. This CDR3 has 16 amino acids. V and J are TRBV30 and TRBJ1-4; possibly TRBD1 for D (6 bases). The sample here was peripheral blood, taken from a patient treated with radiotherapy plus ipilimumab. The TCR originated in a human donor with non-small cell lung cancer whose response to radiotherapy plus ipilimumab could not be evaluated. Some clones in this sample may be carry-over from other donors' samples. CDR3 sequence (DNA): TGTGCCTGGAGTCAAAACTTCAGGGGAATTCGAGAAAAACTGTTTTTT. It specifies CAWSQNFRGIREKLFF.